This T cell receptor beta chain is drawn from a study of shared clonotypes between healthy human individuals. The study, taken as a whole, reports: Clonotype sharing among the donors was expected to vary with sequencing depth. About 5% of naive CD4 clonotypes were shared across four donors. Relative to their counterparts shared across all four donors, non-shared clonotypes exhibited diminished generation probabilities.

About this clone: What it binds is not known.

TCRdb's copy holds only in-frame clones and misses some; the assay was immunoSEQ multiplex PCR. Of about 2.4 million clones in the sample, over 85% were seen once. V gave up 1 base and J gave up 5 bases, with 11 bases separating them. The germline V gene encodes CDR1 LNHNV and CDR2 YYDKDF (reference sequence). The CDR3 is made up of 15 amino acids. Sequenced input: naive CD4+ T cells from PBMCs. Subset defined: CD45RA+ positively selected. This sequence originates from a man younger than 35 in good health. Some clones in this sample may be carry-over from other donors' samples. This chain links TRBV15 with TRBJ2-2, with D perhaps TRBD1 (6 bases). This CDR3 reads CATSRGRQGTGELFF. CDR3 sequence (DNA): TGTGCCACCAGCAGAGGGCGGCAGGGGACCGGGGAGCTGTTTTTT.